This T cell receptor (beta chain) appears in the sequencing data of a study of blood T cell repertoires in COVID-19. Study at large: Both acute and convalescent COVID-19 samples were obtained from the United States, Italy and Spain. Nucleic acid was either cDNA or gDNA, and it came from T cells, B-cell-depleted T cells, or PBMCs.

This clone showed up just once. The V and J ends lost 1 base and 10 bases respectively, with 14 bases between them. Per the germline V gene, CDR1 is MGHRA and CDR2 is YSYEKL. This CDR3 contains 14 residues. As processed by the authors: By means of reference gene primer amplification, nucleated cell counts were estimated. Some clones are missing from TCRdb's copy, which holds only in-frame ones; the method was immunoSEQ multiplex PCR. D and trimming were read from the DNA, whereas the V and J calls and clone size are those reported in that table. The sample includes about 360,000 clones, around 90% of them seen just once.

The specimen was peripheral blood. This receptor was taken from a human donor in a cohort sampled during active COVID-19. This chain links TRBV4-1 with TRBJ2-1, with a tentative D call TRBD1 (7 bases). The CDR3 sequence: CASSQVIQGGEQFF. In DNA form, the CDR3 reads TGCGCCAGCAGCCAAGTCATTCAGGGGGGCGAGCAGTTCTTC.